Listed below are T cell receptor beta chains from one sample, sequenced in a study of shared clonotypes between healthy human individuals. This table comes from immunoSEQ multiplex PCR, and its TCRdb copy is limited to in-frame clones, with some not included. In the table there are nearly 2 million clones, about 95% of which are singletons. Sample: naive CD8+ T cells sorted from blood. The receptors stem from a man younger than 35 in good health. The CDR3 runs from the conserved cysteine through the conserved F or W. A D gene is named only where the DNA matches it firmly. Clone size is stated in some rows and not others, as once, few, many or a class when expanded.

v_gene: TRBV7-2; j_gene: TRBJ2-3; abundance: -; d_gene: TRBD1; CDR3nt: TGTGCCAGCAGCTACGCGACAGGGACACAGGCAGATACGCAGTATTTT; CDR3aa: CASSYATGTQADTQYF
v_gene: TRBV7-9; j_gene: TRBJ2-4; abundance: -; d_gene: TRBD1; CDR3nt: TGTGCCAGCAGCTTAGGGGGACAGGGGAAGGCCAAAAACATTCAGTACTTC; CDR3aa: CASSLGGQGKAKNIQYF
v_gene: TRBV7-2; j_gene: TRBJ2-7; abundance: -; d_gene: TRBD1; CDR3nt: TGTGCCAGCAGCGGACAGGGGGCCCCCTACGAGCAGTACTTC; CDR3aa: CASSGQGAPYEQYF
v_gene: TRBV27; j_gene: TRBJ1-2; abundance: -; d_gene: TRBD1; CDR3nt: TGTGCCAGCAGTTTAGGGCAGGGGGCTAGCTACACCTTC; CDR3aa: CASSLGQGASYTF
v_gene: TRBV7-6; j_gene: TRBJ1-4; abundance: -; d_gene: -; CDR3nt: TGTGCCAGCAGCCCGGACGGGGGCCCTAATGAAAAACTGTTTTTT; CDR3aa: CASSPDGGPNEKLFF
v_gene: TRBV7-6; j_gene: TRBJ2-7; abundance: -; d_gene: TRBD1; CDR3nt: TGTGCCAGCAGCCAGACAGGGGGCGGCGAGCAGTACTTC; CDR3aa: CASSQTGGGEQYF
v_gene: TRBV7-9; j_gene: TRBJ1-4; abundance: -; d_gene: TRBD1; CDR3nt: TGTGCCAGCAGCTTCCAGACAGGGGGTGAAAAACTGTTTTTT; CDR3aa: CASSFQTGGEKLFF
v_gene: TRBV29-1; j_gene: TRBJ1-1; abundance: -; d_gene: -; CDR3nt: TGCAGCGTTGATCCGGGGCGGGGGGCTTTCTTT; CDR3aa: CSVDPGRGAFF
v_gene: TRBV30; j_gene: TRBJ2-5; abundance: -; d_gene: -; CDR3nt: TGTGCCTGGAGCAGCGGAGCCCAAGAGACCCAGTACTTC; CDR3aa: CAWSSGAQETQYF
v_gene: TRBV11-3; j_gene: TRBJ2-1; abundance: -; d_gene: -; CDR3nt: TGTGCCAGCAGCTTAGATGAGGGAAATGAGCAGTTCTTC; CDR3aa: CASSLDEGNEQFF
v_gene: TRBV2; j_gene: TRBJ2-2; abundance: -; d_gene: TRBD1; CDR3nt: TGTGCCAGCAGATGGGATAAGGGGGCTGGGACCGGGGAGCTGTTTTTT; CDR3aa: CASRWDKGAGTGELFF
v_gene: TRBV28; j_gene: TRBJ2-7; abundance: once; d_gene: TRBD2; CDR3nt: TGTGCCAGCAGTATTGGTGGGGAGGGGACCGAGCAGTACTTC; CDR3aa: CASSIGGEGTEQYF
v_gene: TRBV7-9; j_gene: TRBJ2-6; abundance: -; d_gene: TRBD1; CDR3nt: TGTGCCAGCTCCCGGACAGGAACATCTGGGGCCAACGTCCTGACTTTC; CDR3aa: CASSRTGTSGANVLTF
v_gene: TRBV7-2; j_gene: TRBJ2-7; abundance: once; d_gene: -; CDR3nt: TGTGCCAGCAGCTTAGAGGTCAGGGGCGACGAGCAGTACTTC; CDR3aa: CASSLEVRGDEQYF
v_gene: TRBV30; j_gene: TRBJ1-1; abundance: -; d_gene: -; CDR3nt: TGTGCCTGGAGTGAAAGCAGAGTGAACACTGAAGCTTTCTTT; CDR3aa: CAWSESRVNTEAFF
v_gene: TRBV6-5; j_gene: TRBJ1-1; abundance: -; d_gene: TRBD1; CDR3nt: TGTGCCAGCAGTTACTCGACAGGGGGGGACACTGAAGCTTTCTTT; CDR3aa: CASSYSTGGDTEAFF
v_gene: TRBV14; j_gene: TRBJ2-2; abundance: -; d_gene: -; CDR3nt: TGTGCCAGCAGCCAAACGGTACAGCTATTGCCGAACACCGGGGAGCTGTTTTTT; CDR3aa: CASSQTVQLLPNTGELFF
v_gene: TRBV27; j_gene: TRBJ2-7; abundance: -; d_gene: -; CDR3nt: TGTGCCAGTCGGATAGCGGCAACCTACGAGCAGTACTTC; CDR3aa: CASRIAATYEQYF